This is a list of T cell receptor beta chains from one sample in a study of CD8+CD57+ T cells in acquired aplastic anemia. TCRdb re-derived calls from the reads in MiXCR, one entry per CDR3 protein. The sample contains some 190,000 distinct CDR3 sequences, just over 45% of which appear only once. The sequencing input was sorted CD4+, CD8+, or CD8+CD57+ T cells (not recorded which) from PBMCs. These receptors all come from a human donor in good health. The CDR3 runs from the conserved cysteine through the conserved F or W. D genes are given only for firm matches. Size is stated for part of the rows, as once, few or many counts, or as a class when the clone is expanded.

>14|TRBD2|TRBJ2-1|TRBV24-1|-
CATSSGSSYNEQFF
TGTGCCACCTCTAGCGGGAGCTCCTACAATGAGCAGTTCTTC
>16|-|TRBJ2-3|TRBV20-1|many
CSARGGRVFSTDTQYF
TGCAGTGCTAGAGGGGGGCGGGTCTTTAGCACAGATACGCAGTATTTT
>14|TRBD1|TRBJ1-2|TRBV2|-
CASSEYRGGYGYTF
TGTGCCAGCAGTGAATACAGGGGGGGGTATGGCTACACCTTC
>14|-|TRBJ2-1|TRBV25-1|-
CATTGASSYNEQFF
TGTGCCACCACTGGGGCTAGCTCCTACAATGAGCAGTTCTTC
>14|TRBD1|TRBJ2-7|TRBV20-1|-
CSASGGQGPYEQYF
TGCAGTGCCAGTGGGGGACAGGGTCCCTACGAGCAGTACTTC
>14|-|TRBJ2-1|TRBV9|-
CASSVRQSIGEQFF
TGTGCCAGCAGCGTGAGACAGTCGATCGGTGAGCAGTTCTTC
>16|TRBD1|TRBJ2-3|TRBV4-3|many
CASSQDGTGAGDTQYF
TGCGCCAGCAGCCAAGATGGGACAGGGGCAGGAGATACGCAGTATTTT
>13|-|TRBJ2-5|TRBV30|-
CAWGGTDGMAQYF
TGTGCCTGGGGGGGGACCGACGGTATGGCCCAGTACTTC
>15|-|TRBJ1-2|TRBV7-9|-
CASSLPTGLTYGYTF
TGTGCCAGCAGCTTGCCAACAGGGCTGACCTATGGCTACACCTTC
>14|-|TRBJ1-1|TRBV12-3/TRBV12-4|many
CASSFLNVNTEAFF
TGTGCCAGCAGTTTCCTCAACGTCAACACTGAAGCTTTCTTT
>14|-|TRBJ1-5|TRBV10-2|-
CASSVGSRGQPQHF
TGCGCCAGCAGTGTTGGCTCCCGGGGTCAGCCCCAGCATTTT
>15|TRBD2|TRBJ2-1|TRBV12-3/TRBV12-4|few
CASSQSGSSYNEQFF
TGTGCCAGCAGTCAAAGCGGGAGTTCCTACAATGAGCAGTTCTTC
>14|-|TRBJ2-7|TRBV9|-
CASSVEGTSYEQYF
TGTGCCAGCAGCGTAGAGGGAACCTCCTACGAGCAGTACTTC
>13|-|TRBJ2-2|TRBV7-2|-
CASSLSQVGELFF
TGTGCCAGCAGCTTATCCCAGGTGGGGGAGCTGTTTTTT
>13|TRBD1|TRBJ1-1|TRBV25-1|-
CASSGAGTVIYLF
TGTGCCAGCAGTGGGGCCGGGACAGTGATTTATCTCTTT
>10|-|TRBJ1-2|TRBV19|few
CAVGDYGYTF
TGTGCCGTGGGGGACTATGGCTACACCTTC
>15|-|TRBJ1-1|TRBV2|-
CASSEQTGRNTEAFF
TGTGCCAGCAGTGAACAAACAGGGAGGAACACTGAAGCTTTCTTT
>15|-|TRBJ2-3|TRBV7-3|-
CASSLTGGSSDTQYF
TGTGCCAGCAGCTTAACTGGGGGATCATCGGATACGCAGTATTTT
>17|-|TRBJ2-2|TRBV14|-
CASSLRFGARATGELFF
TGTGCCAGCAGCCTCCGTTTCGGGGCGCGTGCCACCGGGGAGCTGTTTTTT
>14|TRBD1|TRBJ2-1|TRBV7-9|many
CASTRQGVHNEQFF
TGTGCCAGCACCCGACAGGGGGTACATAATGAGCAGTTCTTC
>20|TRBD2|TRBJ2-1|TRBV11-1|many
CASSLVPSPSGRGSYNEQFF
TGTGCCAGCAGCCTAGTACCAAGCCCTAGCGGGAGGGGCTCCTACAATGAGCAGTTCTTC
>16|TRBD2|TRBJ2-7|TRBV6-2/TRBV6-3|once
CASSSTSGSIRDERYF
TGTGCCAGCAGTTCGACTAGCGGGAGCATTCGGGACGAGCGGTACTTC
>13|-|TRBJ1-1|TRBV29-1|-
CSVVRKLNTEAFF
TGCAGCGTTGTTCGGAAGTTGAACACTGAAGCTTTCTTT
>15|TRBD1|TRBJ2-7|TRBV19|few
CASKFRGQGRYEQYF
TGTGCCAGTAAGTTCCGGGGACAGGGGCGGTACGAGCAGTACTTC
>17|TRBD2|TRBJ2-2|TRBV9|-
CASSQEASGERTGELFF
TGTGCCAGCAGCCAAGAAGCCAGCGGGGAAAGAACCGGGGAGCTGTTTTTT
>13|-|TRBJ1-5|TRBV28|few
CASSREGNQPQHF
TGTGCCAGCTCCAGGGAAGGCAATCAGCCCCAGCATTTT
>12|-|TRBJ2-1|TRBV7-9|-
CASSLSSREQFF
TGTGCCAGCAGCTTGTCTTCGCGGGAGCAGTTCTTC
>13|-|TRBJ2-7|TRBV7-8|many
CASSSGFPYEQYF
TGTGCCAGCAGCTCCGGGTTCCCCTACGAGCAGTACTTC
>13|-|TRBJ1-3|TRBV2|-
CASTTERGNTIYF
TGTGCCAGCACAACAGAGAGAGGAAACACCATATATTTT
>17|-|TRBJ2-5|TRBV2|-
CASSFDPSQGPSETQYF
TGTGCCAGCAGTTTCGACCCTTCACAGGGACCCTCGGAGACCCAGTACTTC
>17|TRBD1|TRBJ2-2|TRBV11-1|-
CAGSLKFGTGNTGELFF
TGTGCCGGCAGCTTAAAGTTCGGGACAGGCAACACCGGGGAGCTGTTTTTT
>16|TRBD1|TRBJ2-2|TRBV24-1|-
CATSDYRGQSTGELFF
TGTGCCACCAGTGATTATAGGGGACAGAGCACCGGGGAGCTGTTTTTT
>13|TRBD2|TRBJ2-1|TRBV29-1|many
CSVDKTSGNEQFF
TGCAGCGTTGATAAGACTAGCGGGAATGAGCAGTTCTTC
>15|-|TRBJ1-5|TRBV19|-
CASSQNSGSNQPQHF
TGTGCCAGTAGCCAAAACAGTGGGAGCAATCAGCCCCAGCATTTT
>18|TRBD1|TRBJ1-6|TRBV11-2|-
CASSLGGQGVGDNSPLHF
TGTGCCAGCAGCCTTGGGGGACAGGGAGTCGGGGATAATTCACCCCTCCACTTT
>16|-|TRBJ1-1|TRBV9|-
CASSAGTVSENTDAFF
TGTGCCAGCAGCGCTGGGACCGTCTCTGAAAACACTGACGCTTTCTTT
>10|-|TRBJ2-3|TRBV20-1|once
CSAVTDTQYF
TGCAGTGCCGTCACAGATACGCAGTATTTT
>13|-|TRBJ2-1|TRBV20-1|-
CSASGSQDNEQFF
TGCAGTGCTAGCGGGAGTCAGGACAATGAGCAGTTCTTC
>13|-|TRBJ2-7|TRBV20-1|-
CSARPGHSYEQYF
TGCAGTGCTAGACCCGGGCACTCCTACGAGCAGTACTTC
>14|-|TRBJ1-5|TRBV15|-
CATSRDRNNQPQHF
TGTGCCACCAGCCGAGACAGGAACAATCAGCCCCAGCATTTT
>16|-|TRBJ2-1|TRBV11-2|-
CASSSRVGPSYNERFF
TGTGCCAGCAGCTCTCGGGTGGGTCCTTCCTACAATGAGCGGTTCTTC
>17|TRBD1|TRBJ2-3|TRBV24-1|-
CATSDFGQGPVTDTQYF
TGTGCCACCAGTGATTTCGGACAGGGTCCTGTCACAGATACGCAGTATTTT
>14|-|TRBJ2-5|TRBV10-3|-
CAISEGGGGETQYF
TGTGCCATCAGTGAGGGGGGCGGGGGAGAGACCCAGTACTTC
>12|-|TRBJ1-2|TRBV19|-
CASSTGTWGYTF
TGTGCCAGTAGCACCGGGACATGGGGCTACACCTTC
>18|-|TRBJ2-2|TRBV3-1|-
CASSQFTGRVGGTGELFF
TGTGCCAGCAGCCAATTTACGGGCAGGGTAGGCGGCACCGGGGAGCTGTTTTTT
>14|-|TRBJ2-1|TRBV3-1|-
CASSQVSSYNEQFF
TGTGCCAGCAGCCAGGTTAGCTCCTACAATGAGCAGTTCTTC
>18|-|TRBJ1-1|TRBV5-1|-
CASSPQVDRSYMNTEAFF
TGCGCCAGCAGCCCTCAAGTCGACAGGTCCTATATGAACACTGAAGCTTTCTTT
>16|-|TRBJ1-1|TRBV20-1|-
CSANDGRAGGVTEAFF
TGCAGTGCTAATGACGGACGGGCAGGTGGGGTCACTGAAGCTTTCTTT